This TCR beta chain was identified during a study of blood T cell repertoires in COVID-19. Trimming pared 5 bases from V and 1 base from J, leaving 12 bases between. The germline V gene has CDR1 MGHDK and CDR2 SYGVNS. There are 15 residues in the CDR3. Profiled with immunoSEQ multiplex PCR; TCRdb holds only in-frame clones, not every one. The table lists 150,000 to 200,000 clones, 85% to 90% of them singletons. The sample comprised PBMCs or T cells enriched from blood (not recorded which). The genes are TRBV25-1 and TRBJ1-5, with D unresolved. The receptor was isolated from a middle-aged woman with acute COVID-19. As DNA, the CDR3 is TGTGCCAGCAGTCCCACTGGACTGAGCAATCAGCCCCAGCATTTT. This sequence encodes CASSPTGLSNQPQHF.